This T cell receptor (beta chain) was captured in a study of T cell repertoires in cytomegalovirus infection. As for the study in general: Epitope selection comprised recently identified HLA-C-restricted CMV epitopes and well-studied HLA-B-restricted CMV epitopes. Carrying CMV and the relevant HLA type showed in public TCR beta signatures. Study-level points and caveats: HLA-C-restricted, CMV-specific TCR beta clonotypes were dominant ex vivo.

Trimming left V 5 bases short and J 3 bases short, with 11 bases between. The CDR3 has 13 amino acids. Germline CDR1 SGHVT, CDR2 SQSDAQ. Each CDR3 protein is one row after TCRdb ran MiXCR on the reads. The sample holds 550,000 to 700,000 distinct CDR3 sequences; around two fifths are singletons and the top ten take around 48%. In the case of this clonotype: The antigen remains unidentified.

The sequence came from a human donor in good health (CMV status not recorded). Some clones in this sample may be carry-over from other donors' samples. The source material was cultured PBMCs, sampled from culture after CMV antigen stimulation. The chain recombines TRBV7-4 with TRBJ2-7; D gene ambiguous. CDR3 sequence (DNA): TGTGCCAGCAGCCACGCAACCTACTACGAGCAGTACTTC. Protein sequence: CASSHATYYEQYF. The full variable domain, completed using reference TRBV7-4 and TRBJ2-7, is GAGVSQSPRYKVAKRGRDVALRCDSISGHVTLYWYRQTLGQGSEVLTYSQSDAQRDKSGRPSGRFSAERPERSVSTLKIQRTEQGDSAVYLCASSHATYYEQYFGPGTRLTVT.